The clone carrying this T cell receptor (beta chain) showed up just a few times. It was with 60 Vbeta and 13 Jbeta primers that the PCR ran. Using immunoSEQ multiplex PCR, the repertoire was profiled, and TCRdb retains in-frame clones only, with some absent. The sample includes 120,000 to 150,000 clones, around three quarters of them seen just once. The data belong to a study of cytomegalovirus exposure and HLA in healthy donors. The V segment lost 4 bases and the J segment 5 bases; nucleotides outside the gene matches: 14. Germline CDR1 MGHRA, CDR2 YSYEKL. The CDR3 runs 17 residues. The sequenced sample consisted of PBMCs. The J gene is TRBJ1-1, the V gene TRBV4-1; 9 bases fit TRBD1. The TCR originated in a woman aged 40 to 50 in good health and CMV-seropositive. CDR3 sequence: CASSRGTGMTRGTEAFF. CDR3 nucleotides: TGCGCCAGCAGCCGAGGGACAGGGATGACAAGGGGAACTGAAGCTTTCTTT.